The rows below give T cell receptor beta chains drawn from one sample of a study of blood T cell repertoires in COVID-19. TCRdb's table, derived via immunoSEQ multiplex PCR, lists solely in-frame clones and lacks some. The table lists some 230,000 clones, roughly 81% of them singletons. The sample taken for sequencing was peripheral blood. These receptors all stem from a man aged 35 to 55 with acute or convalescent COVID-19. The CDR3 runs from the conserved cysteine through the conserved F or W. D genes are given only for firm matches. A row's size may be missing; if present it is once, few, many or a size class.

cdr3_aa	cdr3_nt	j_call	d_call	v_call	clone_size
CASSYQQGSYNEQFF	TGTGCCAGCAGTTACCAGCAGGGGTCCTACAATGAGCAGTTCTTC	TRBJ2-1	-	TRBV6-5	-
CASIPPRGNYGYTF	TGTGCCAGCATCCCCCCCAGGGGAAACTATGGCTACACCTTC	TRBJ1-2	-	TRBV28	-
CASSHTGGLGYTF	TGTGCCAGCAGTCATACAGGGGGTTTAGGCTACACCTTC	TRBJ1-2	TRBD1	TRBV12-3/TRBV12-4	-
CASSFQRATEQYF	TGTGCCAGCAGCTTCCAGCGGGCGACCGAGCAGTACTTC	TRBJ2-7	-	TRBV7-3	-
CASSWAGRGGADTQYF	TGTGCCAGCAGCTGGGCTGGTCGCGGGGGGGCAGATACGCAGTATTTT	TRBJ2-3	TRBD2	TRBV5-4	-
CASSLEGQSYGYTF	TGCGCCAGCAGCTTGGAGGGACAGAGCTATGGCTACACCTTC	TRBJ1-2	TRBD1	TRBV5-1	-
CASSSTSGLNTGELFF	TGTGCCAGCAGCTCCACTAGCGGGTTGAACACCGGGGAGCTGTTTTTT	TRBJ2-2	TRBD2	TRBV7-9	-
CAWSPTATPGQVLTDSNQPQHF	TGTGCCTGGAGTCCAACTGCTACTCCGGGACAGGTCCTGACCGATAGCAATCAGCCCCAGCATTTT	TRBJ1-5	TRBD1	TRBV30	few
CASSQEISGGGGELFF	TGTGCCAGCAGCCAAGAAATCAGCGGGGGAGGGGGGGAGCTGTTTTTT	TRBJ2-2	TRBD2	TRBV4-2	-
CASSPRFSVLAGGSTQETQYF	TGTGCCAGCAGTCCCCGCTTCTCTGTATTAGCGGGGGGCTCAACCCAAGAGACCCAGTACTTC	TRBJ2-5	TRBD2	TRBV13	-
CARSTGQGRNQPQHF	TGTGCCAGAAGCACAGGACAGGGCCGTAATCAGCCCCAGCATTTT	TRBJ1-5	-	TRBV7-5	-
CALGAGGSQETQYF	TGTGCCTTGGGGGCGGGGGGCAGCCAAGAGACCCAGTACTTC	TRBJ2-5	TRBD2	TRBV28	-
CASSEVAGGYF	TGTGCCAGCAGTGAGGTAGCGGGAGGGTATTTT	TRBJ2-3	TRBD2	TRBV2	-
CASSKTGNQETQYF	TGTGCCAGCAGCAAGACCGGGAACCAAGAGACCCAGTACTTC	TRBJ2-5	-	TRBV7-3	-
CASSLGGPGTEKRGYTF	TGTGCCAGCAGTTTAGGGGGCCCCGGGACAGAGAAACGAGGCTACACCTTC	TRBJ1-2	TRBD1	TRBV28	-
CASSLDLRGEAFF	TGCGCCAGCAGCTTGGATCTAAGGGGTGAAGCTTTCTTT	TRBJ1-1	-	TRBV5-1	-
CASRTGTGVGEQYF	TGTGCCAGCAGAACCGGGACAGGGGTGGGTGAGCAGTACTTC	TRBJ2-7	TRBD1	TRBV2	-
CASRSQGEGYTF	TGTGCCAGTAGATCCCAGGGCGAAGGCTACACCTTC	TRBJ1-2	-	TRBV19	-
CAWSQREGSEAFF	TGTGCCTGGAGCCAAAGGGAGGGTTCTGAAGCTTTCTTT	TRBJ1-1	-	TRBV30	-
CASSEAATQTEAFF	TGTGCCAGCAGTGAAGCTGCGACTCAGACTGAAGCTTTCTTT	TRBJ1-1	-	TRBV2	-
CASRAPGSSYEQYF	TGTGCCAGCAGAGCCCCCGGGAGTTCCTACGAGCAGTACTTC	TRBJ2-7	-	TRBV6-1	-
CASSLKGAQFYEQYF	TGTGCCAGCAGCTTAAAGGGGGCGCAATTCTACGAGCAGTACTTC	TRBJ2-7	TRBD1	TRBV7-9	-
CSVALGQGPYEQYF	TGCAGCGTTGCCCTCGGGCAGGGGCCTTACGAGCAGTACTTC	TRBJ2-7	-	TRBV29-1	-
CASSLLNTGELFF	TGTGCCAGCAGCCTCTTGAACACCGGGGAGCTGTTTTTT	TRBJ2-2	-	TRBV11-2	-
CSVALAGPHQPQHF	TGCAGCGTTGCCTTGGCGGGCCCCCATCAGCCCCAGCATTTT	TRBJ1-5	-	TRBV29-1	-
CASSARAGGLDTQYF	TGTGCCAGCAGTGCGCGGGCGGGGGGGTTAGATACGCAGTATTTT	TRBJ2-3	TRBD2	TRBV2	once
CASSSRSGRGEQFF	TGTGCCAGCAGTTCGAGAAGCGGTCGGGGAGAGCAGTTCTTC	TRBJ2-1	-	TRBV11-2	-
CASSAEGGPGQGFAEAFF	TGTGCCAGCAGCGCGGAGGGAGGACCGGGACAGGGATTCGCTGAAGCTTTCTTT	TRBJ1-1	TRBD1	TRBV5-4	once
CASSSNLAGGEQYF	TGTGCCAGCAGCTCGAACCTAGCGGGGGGCGAGCAGTACTTC	TRBJ2-7	TRBD2	TRBV7-9	-
CATSDPKTGEDTQYF	TGTGCCACCAGTGACCCGAAGACAGGGGAAGATACGCAGTATTTT	TRBJ2-3	TRBD1	TRBV24-1	once
CASSFSRGDYEQYF	TGTGCCAGCAGTTTTAGCCGGGGGGACTACGAGCAGTACTTC	TRBJ2-7	TRBD2	TRBV27	few
CASSFGSPGANVLTF	TGTGCCAGCAGCTTCGGGTCACCTGGGGCCAACGTCCTGACTTTC	TRBJ2-6	-	TRBV3-1/TRBV3-2	-
CASSYLGQGRFRFAFF	TGTGCCAGCAGTTACTTGGGACAGGGACGCTTTAGGTTCGCTTTCTTT	TRBJ1-1	TRBD1	TRBV6-5	-
CASSWAGNQPQHF	TGTGCCAGCAGTTGGGCCGGAAATCAGCCCCAGCATTTT	TRBJ1-5	-	TRBV12-3/TRBV12-4	-
CASGSQMNTEAFF	TGTGCCAGCGGGAGTCAGATGAACACTGAAGCTTTCTTT	TRBJ1-1	-	TRBV2	-
CASSLSGGTEAFF	TGTGCCAGCAGTTTATCAGGGGGCACTGAAGCTTTCTTT	TRBJ1-1	TRBD1	TRBV6-6	-
CASGRDRAEKLFF	TGTGCCAGCGGCCGGGACAGGGCTGAAAAACTGTTTTTT	TRBJ1-4	TRBD1	TRBV6-5	-
CASSLDVAGVSTDTQYF	TGCGCCAGCAGCTTGGATGTGGCAGGGGTTAGCACAGATACGCAGTATTTT	TRBJ2-3	-	TRBV5-1	-
CASSRDRGAQRQETQYF	TGTGCCAGCAGCCGGGACAGGGGGGCACAAAGGCAAGAGACCCAGTACTTC	TRBJ2-5	TRBD1	TRBV3-1/TRBV3-2	-
CASSYSQGSSYNEQFF	TGTGCCAGCAGTTACAGTCAGGGAAGCTCCTACAATGAGCAGTTCTTC	TRBJ2-1	-	TRBV6-2/TRBV6-3	-
CASSPTVTGEQYF	TGTGCCAGCAGCCCCACCGTCACGGGCGAGCAGTACTTC	TRBJ2-7	-	TRBV3-1/TRBV3-2	-
CATRLVRGVNTEAFF	TGTGCCACCAGGCTCGTCAGGGGTGTGAACACTGAAGCTTTCTTT	TRBJ1-1	-	TRBV24-1	-
CASSFGGPNTEAFF	TGTGCCAGCAGTTTCGGAGGGCCGAACACTGAAGCTTTCTTT	TRBJ1-1	-	TRBV28	-
CASSYALETESSYNEQFF	TGTGCCAGCAGTTACGCTTTAGAGACAGAAAGCTCCTACAATGAGCAGTTCTTC	TRBJ2-1	-	TRBV6-2/TRBV6-3	-
CASSIRPGGMSSYNSPLHF	TGTGCCAGCAGCATACGACCAGGGGGAATGAGCTCCTATAATTCACCCCTCCACTTT	TRBJ1-6	TRBD1	TRBV5-5	-
CASTGQGQETQYF	TGCGCCAGCACCGGACAGGGCCAAGAGACCCAGTACTTC	TRBJ2-5	TRBD1	TRBV5-1	-
CASSLTRGTNEKLFF	TGTGCCAGCAGCTTGACAAGGGGTACTAATGAAAAACTGTTTTTT	TRBJ1-4	-	TRBV5-6	-
CASSQTRGDTQYF	TGCGCCAGCAGCCAGACCCGGGGGGATACGCAGTATTTT	TRBJ2-3	-	TRBV4-3	-
CASSPETGPLPF	TGTGCCAGCAGCCCGGAGACAGGACCCCTCCCCTTC	TRBJ1-2	-	TRBV5-8	-
CASSQDRGYQETQYF	TGTGCCAGCAGTCAGGACAGGGGTTACCAAGAGACCCAGTACTTC	TRBJ2-5	TRBD1	TRBV2	-
CASSSVQGSSYEQYF	TGCGCCAGCAGCTCCGTTCAGGGGAGCTCCTACGAGCAGTACTTC	TRBJ2-7	-	TRBV5-1	-
CASSPRTSTETQYF	TGTGCCAGCTCACCACGGACTAGTACAGAGACCCAGTACTTC	TRBJ2-5	TRBD2	TRBV18	few
CASSYVLGRGGEETQYF	TGTGCCAGCAGTTATGTGCTTGGCAGGGGAGGGGAAGAGACCCAGTACTTC	TRBJ2-5	-	TRBV6-2/TRBV6-3	-